This is a list of T cell receptor beta chains from one sample in a study of response to subunit inactivated influenza vaccine. Using its own MiXCR run on the RT-PCR reads, TCRdb lists one record per CDR3 protein. The sample records over 800,000 distinct CDR3 sequences, 21% being singletons. Source: PBMCs from blood, taken 5 days after vaccination. The origin of the receptors is a man aged 50-60 years who received an inactivated influenza vaccine. Both conserved end residues are part of each CDR3. Fields, in order: J gene, CDR3 length, D gene, V gene, clone size, CDR3 protein, CDR3 DNA. The D gene is left open where the match is weak. Part of the rows lack a size; the others show once, few, many or a class for expanded clones.

TRBJ2-7 14 . TRBV5-6 . CASSLPDKTYEQYF TGTGCCAGCAGCTTACCGGACAAAACCTACGAGCAGTACTTC
TRBJ2-5 12 . TRBV18 . CASSPRVETQYF TGTGCCAGCTCCCCACGTGTGGAGACCCAGTACTTC
TRBJ2-7 14 TRBD2 TRBV9 few CASSSGDSPYEQYF TGTGCCAGCAGTAGCGGGGACTCCCCCTACGAGCAGTACTTC
TRBJ2-1 15 . TRBV12-3/TRBV12-4 many CASSLPQAGANEQFF TGTGCCAGCAGTTTACCCCAAGCCGGGGCGAATGAGCAGTTCTTC
TRBJ1-2 15 . TRBV6-1 . CASSELAGLNYGYTF TGTGCCAGCAGTGAACTGGCAGGGCTCAACTATGGCTACACCTTC
TRBJ2-5 13 . TRBV7-2 few CASSLAQQRTQYF TGTGCCAGCAGCTTAGCTCAACAGCGGACCCAGTACTTC
TRBJ2-7 17 TRBD2 TRBV18 few CASSTGLAGGRLDEQYF TGTGCCAGCTCAACAGGACTAGCGGGAGGCCGGCTCGACGAGCAGTACTTC
TRBJ1-6 17 TRBD1 TRBV28 . CASSLNRGHSYNSPLHF TGTGCCAGCAGTTTGAATAGGGGGCATAGCTATAATTCACCCCTCCACTTT
TRBJ2-5 14 . TRBV12-3/TRBV12-4 many CASSPRTVQETQYF TGTGCCAGCAGTCCGCGGACGGTCCAAGAGACCCAGTACTTC
TRBJ2-1 14 . TRBV12-3/TRBV12-4 many CASSLSRLYNEQFF TGTGCCAGCAGTTTATCAAGGCTGTACAATGAGCAGTTCTTC
TRBJ2-3 13 . TRBV12-3/TRBV12-4 . CASSPDILHTQYF TGTGCCAGCAGTCCGGACATTCTCCATACGCAGTATTTT
TRBJ2-7 15 TRBD2 TRBV20-1 few CSASPGGSFAYEQYF TGCAGTGCCAGCCCGGGGGGAAGTTTTGCCTACGAGCAGTACTTC
TRBJ1-3 15 . TRBV29-1 few CSVAHIKGSGNTIYF TGCAGCGTGGCACATATAAAGGGGTCTGGAAACACCATATATTTT
TRBJ2-7 15 TRBD1 TRBV7-9 . CASSSPDRGRNEQYF TGTGCCAGCAGCTCCCCCGACAGGGGGAGAAACGAGCAGTACTTC
TRBJ2-7 13 TRBD2 TRBV28 . CASRPGLHYEQYF TGTGCCAGCAGACCGGGACTACATTACGAGCAGTACTTC
TRBJ2-1 16 TRBD2 TRBV9 few CASSHPLAGGPHEQFF TGTGCCAGCAGCCATCCACTAGCGGGAGGGCCCCATGAGCAGTTCTTC
TRBJ2-5 15 TRBD1 TRBV2 few CASSALGQGRETQYF TGTGCCAGCAGTGCATTGGGACAGGGACGAGAGACCCAGTACTTC
TRBJ1-1 14 . TRBV30 . CAWRTRQRNTEAFF TGTGCCTGGAGGACTCGGCAGAGGAACACTGAAGCTTTCTTT
TRBJ1-6 15 . TRBV7-9 many CASSRHRLRNSPLHF TGTGCCAGCAGCCGCCACAGACTTCGGAATTCACCCCTCCACTTT
TRBJ2-2 14 . TRBV20-1 few CSATGRRNTGELFF TGCAGTGCTACCGGAAGAAGAAACACCGGGGAGCTGTTTTTT
TRBJ1-5 14 . TRBV6-2/TRBV6-3 . CASSPGPGGQPQHF TGTGCCAGCAGTCCGGGGCCGGGAGGTCAGCCCCAGCATTTT
TRBJ1-6 14 . TRBV12-3/TRBV12-4 few CASKERESYSPLHF TGTGCCAGCAAGGAACGGGAGTCGTATTCACCCCTCCACTTT
TRBJ2-1 13 . TRBV9 many CASSVVQGNEQFF TGTGCCAGCAGCGTAGTCCAGGGGAATGAGCAGTTCTTC
TRBJ1-5 15 . TRBV28 few CASSSGHFSNQPQHF TGTGCCAGCAGCTCCGGACACTTTAGCAATCAGCCCCAGCATTTT
TRBJ1-3 13 . TRBV11-3 few CASSLDRRNTIYF TGTGCCAGCAGCTTAGATCGGAGGAACACCATATATTTT
TRBJ2-3 16 TRBD1 TRBV7-9 few CASRAQGTLSADTQYF TGTGCCAGCAGAGCACAGGGGACCCTCAGCGCAGATACGCAGTATTTT
TRBJ2-1 15 TRBD2 TRBV20-1 few CSARIAGLYLNEQFF TGCAGTGCTAGGATAGCGGGGCTTTACCTCAATGAGCAGTTCTTC